The entry that follows covers one T cell receptor (beta chain) sequence. The CDR3 totals 14 residues. Germline V gives CDR1 LGHNA, CDR2 YNFKEQ. V was cut by 4 bases and J by 0 bases, with 7 bases left in between. Authors' methods: Amplified reference gene primers provided the basis for estimating nucleated cell counts. Repertoires were generated with immunoSEQ multiplex PCR, while TCRdb's copy carries only in-frame clones and drops some. Clone size and V and J calls were adopted from that table, with D and trimming inferred from the DNA. The sample lists about 140,000 clones, 80% to 90% occurring once. The data stem from a study of blood T cell repertoires in COVID-19. Whole-study context: Sample material is recorded as cDNA or gDNA derived from T cells, B-cell-depleted T cells, or PBMCs.

The receptor was isolated from a woman of 80 years or more with acute or convalescent COVID-19. The source material was peripheral blood. The chain is built from TRBV4-2 and TRBJ1-3; D ambiguous. The CDR3 sequence is CASSLTYSGNTIYF. The CDR3, as DNA: TGTGCCAGCAGCCTAACTTACTCTGGAAACACCATATATTTT.